This T cell receptor (beta chain) was profiled in a study of blood T cell repertoires in COVID-19. Across the whole study: Material from acute and convalescent COVID-19 was sourced from the United States, Italy and Spain. T cells, B-cell-depleted T cells, or PBMCs provided the cDNA or gDNA that served as material.

Germline V gene lookup returns CDR1 SGHKS and CDR2 YYEKEE (reference sequence). The V segment lost 0 bases and the J segment 2 bases; nucleotides outside the gene matches: 3. The CDR3 covers 15 residues. Original methodology: Using reference gene primer amplification, nucleated cell counts were estimated. Produced via immunoSEQ multiplex PCR; TCRdb's table is partial and in-frame only. V and J calls and clone size are those listed in that table; D and trimming were worked out from the DNA. The repertoire holds some 140,000 clones, with about 89% as singletons. Sequenced sample: peripheral blood. The sequence came from a man aged 50 to 60 with active COVID-19. The J gene is TRBJ2-7, the V gene TRBV5-5, with 9 positions matching TRBD1. In DNA form, the CDR3 reads TGTGCCAGCAGCTTGGAGACAGGGGGAACCTACGAGCAGTACTTC. Amino acids: CASSLETGGTYEQYF. Complete variable domain (other parts from reference TRBV5-5 and TRBJ2-7): DAGVTQSPTHLIKTRGQQVTLRCSPISGHKSVSWYQQVLGQGPQFIFQYYEKEERGRGNFPDRFSARQFPNYSSELNVNALLLGDSALYLCASSLETGGTYEQYFGPGTRLTVT.